Here is one TCR beta chain with its context. Its cognate antigen is unknown. The entry originates in a study of T cells in Graves' hyperthyroidism and ophthalmopathy. TCR beta CDR3 sequences were amplified from RNA transcripts. During a first-round RT-PCR of the TCR CDR3, the HTBI primer set was used. Each CDR3 protein is one row after TCRdb ran MiXCR on the multiplex PCR reads. The sample includes over 450,000 distinct CDR3 sequences, approximately 15% seen only once; the top ten take about a sixth. Study-level results: The model predicted ophthalmopathy a median around six months before onset.

Trimming took off 7 bases at V and 0 bases at J, with 14 bases between the two ends. The CDR3 loop spans 15 amino acids. Germline lookup yields CDR1 LNHDA and CDR2 SQIVND (reference sequence). Diagnosing involved the use of clinical symptoms, serum thyroxine and TRAb, thyroid ultrasound and orbital computed tomography. Sample: blood. This clonotype originated in a woman under 30 with Graves' hyperthyroidism. This chain connects TRBV19 to TRBJ2-3; D unresolved. CDR3 in amino acids: CASNLASASTDTQYF. The CDR3 bases are TGTGCCAGTAACCTGGCCTCCGCAAGCACAGATACGCAGTATTTT.